Included here is one TCR beta chain sequence, with context. Its antigen is currently unknown. This sample was included in a study of blood T cells in healthy people across ages. Study results and limitations: Because donor CMV status was unknown, expanded clonotype changes were possibly confounded.

Sample-barcoded 5' priming and a J-beta primer mix drove a second PCR of about 6 to 12 cycles. In TCRdb, the 5' RACE reads were re-called with MiXCR into one record per CDR3 protein. The sample consists of roughly 1,500,000 distinct CDR3 sequences, about 31% of them appearing once. Germline V gene lookup returns CDR1 GTSNPN and CDR2 SVGIG (reference sequence). The CDR3 is 15 residues long. V lost 1 base and J 6 bases, leaving 16 bases between the germline ends. The V and J genes are TRBV30 and TRBJ1-3; D unclear. The specimen sequenced was blood. This clonotype originated in a young woman in good health. CDR3 residues: CAWSGDRGGLNTIYF. The CDR3 DNA is TGTGCCTGGAGTGGTGACCGGGGTGGGTTAAACACCATATATTTT.